The T cell receptor (beta chain) under discussion was sequenced for a study of T-cell memory formation after mild COVID-19. Study observations and caveats: The appearance of some responding clones in pre-infection memory suggested that cross-reactive memory joined. CD4+ contracting clones were mainly CM and EM; CD8+ ones, EMRA.

This clonotype was observed many times. The antigen is not known. TCRdb fed the 5' RACE reads into MiXCR, producing one record per CDR3 protein. The table lists about 45,000 distinct CDR3 sequences, 8% to 10% of them singletons. With 3 bases clipped from V and 4 bases from J, the junction kept 10 bases outside the gene matches. The CDR3 has 15 residues. Germline-derived CDR1 and CDR2 are DFQATT and SNEGSKA (reference sequence). The receptor's source is an adult woman who had mild COVID-19 (a few samples of this study predate the infection). Cell type and time point are not known. This chain connects TRBV20-1 to TRBJ2-7; the match to TRBD2 covers 9 bases. The specimen was PBMCs or a T cell subset sorted from them (not recorded which). The CDR3 sequence: CSARPQRGAQYEQYF. The CDR3 bases are TGCAGTGCTAGGCCCCAGCGGGGGGCCCAATACGAGCAGTACTTC.